Detailed here is one T cell receptor beta chain. Its antigen is unknown. One end of the junction varies from germline; a read error may be responsible. The entry originates in a study of pediatric ulcerative colitis. The CDR3 extends over 15 amino acids. CDR1 and CDR2 (germline): MDHEN, SYDVKM. Sequencing depth was up to 500,000 reads per sample. The protocol was immunoSEQ multiplex PCR, while the TCRdb copy is restricted to in-frame clones and leaves out a portion. The sample yields 35,000 or so clones, around 73% seen once. Study observations and caveats: In rectum, acute severe colitis had expanded clones and less diversity.

One to two pinch biopsies were taken from the rectum during colonoscopy. The diagnostic colonoscopy in ulcerative colitis patients preceded any immunosuppressive treatment. What was sequenced was gut tissue. The sequence came from a boy younger than 18 with moderate ulcerative colitis. V usage is TRBV28 and J usage is TRBJ1-1; TRBD1 agrees at 7 bases. DNA of the CDR3: TGTGCCAGCACTTTAGGGGGCGTCGCGGACACTGAAGCTTTCTTT. Its translation is CASTLGGVADTEAFF.